This T cell receptor beta chain was captured by sequencing in a study of naive and memory T cell subsets. Notes on the study in general: Findings for naive and memory subsets could not be checked against ground truth. Over 90% of naive TCR sequences appeared only once after error correction, unlike memory subsets. Naive repertoires, especially CD8, held a few larger clonotypes, possibly memory cells re-expressing CD45RA.

An equimolar mix of two oligonucleotides served as the beta constant-region primer for TRBC1 and TRBC2. The ligated cDNA underwent four PCR rounds using SP2 and nested alpha and beta constant-region primers. TCRdb redid the calling of the UMI-ligation and nested PCR reads with MiXCR, one entry per CDR3 protein. The data hold 85,000 to 130,000 distinct CDR3 sequences, with more than 14% observed a single time. After the first PCR, alpha and beta chain libraries were processed separately. Cells stained for CD3, CD4, CD8, CD45RA and CD27 were sorted into four subsets. Germline trimming cut 5 bases from V and 6 bases from J; bases unmatched to any gene: 11. Germline CDR1 SGHAT, CDR2 FQNNGV. This CDR3 has 15 amino acids. In the case of this clonotype: What it recognizes is unknown.

The TCR comes from a human donor in good health. The chain employs TRBV11-2 and TRBJ1-1; the match to TRBD1 covers 8 bases. The sample taken for sequencing was naive CD8+ T cells from blood. This CDR3 reads CASSPSPGGGSEAFF. The DNA of the CDR3 is TGTGCCAGCAGCCCATCTCCAGGGGGCGGCTCTGAAGCTTTCTTT.